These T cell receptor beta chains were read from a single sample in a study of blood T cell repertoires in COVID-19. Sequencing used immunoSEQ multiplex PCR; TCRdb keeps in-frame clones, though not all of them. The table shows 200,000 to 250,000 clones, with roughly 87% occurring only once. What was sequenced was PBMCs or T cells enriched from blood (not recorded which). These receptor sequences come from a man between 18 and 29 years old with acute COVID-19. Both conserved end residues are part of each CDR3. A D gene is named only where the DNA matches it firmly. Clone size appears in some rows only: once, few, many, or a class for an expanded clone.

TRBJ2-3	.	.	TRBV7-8	CASSLGGRKDTQYF	TGTGCCAGCAGCTTAGGGGGGCGGAAAGATACGCAGTATTTT
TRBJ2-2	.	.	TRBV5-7	CASSLLASNTGELFF	TGTGCCAGCAGCTTGCTGGCCTCGAACACCGGGGAGCTGTTTTTT
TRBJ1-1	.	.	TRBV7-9	CASSSRGGLNTEAFF	TGTGCCAGCAGCTCCCGTGGAGGGCTGAACACTGAAGCTTTCTTT
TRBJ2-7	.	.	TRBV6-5	CAASGSPESYEQYF	TGTGCCGCCAGCGGGTCCCCAGAATCCTACGAGCAGTACTTC
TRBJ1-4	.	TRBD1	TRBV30	CAWSLDRGRNEKLFF	TGTGCCTGGAGTCTGGACAGGGGCAGAAATGAAAAACTGTTTTTT
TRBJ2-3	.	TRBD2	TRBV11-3	CASSFLRSSGITAPQYF	TGTGCCAGCAGCTTTTTACGGTCTAGCGGCATAACGGCACCGCAGTATTTT
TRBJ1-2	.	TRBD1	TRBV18	CASSPWDSTEGYTF	TGTGCCAGCTCACCCTGGGACAGCACAGAAGGCTACACCTTC
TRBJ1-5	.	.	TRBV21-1	CASSISRGQPQHF	TGTGCCAGCAGCATCTCGCGGGGACAGCCCCAGCATTTT
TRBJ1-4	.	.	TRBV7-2	CASGGADTTNEKLFF	TGTGCCAGCGGGGGGGCAGACACAACTAATGAAAAACTGTTTTTT
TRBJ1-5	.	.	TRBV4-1	CASSRTTGVAGQPQHF	TGCGCCAGCAGCCGCACGACGGGGGTGGCGGGTCAGCCCCAGCATTTT
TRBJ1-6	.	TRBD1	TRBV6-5	CASSYRTGTSPLHF	TGTGCCAGCAGTTACCGGACAGGCACTTCACCCCTCCACTTT
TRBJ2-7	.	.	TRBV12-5	CASGLNDYEQYF	TGTGCTAGTGGCCTAAACGACTATGAGCAGTACTTC
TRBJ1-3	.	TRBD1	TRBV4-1	CASSHLTGGLGNTIYF	TGCGCCAGCAGCCATCTTACAGGGGGCCTTGGAAACACCATATATTTT
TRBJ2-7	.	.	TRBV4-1	CASSPLALRADSVYEQYF	TGCGCCAGCAGCCCCTTGGCTTTGAGGGCGGATAGCGTCTACGAGCAGTACTTC
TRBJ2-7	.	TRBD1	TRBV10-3	CAISEGDSSYEQYF	TGTGCCATCAGTGAGGGGGACAGCTCCTACGAGCAGTACTTC
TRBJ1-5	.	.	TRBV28	CASSRLTGNNQPQHF	TGTGCCAGCAGCAGATTGACGGGGAACAATCAGCCCCAGCATTTT
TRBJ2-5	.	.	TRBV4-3	CASSQVEGETQYF	TGCGCCAGCAGCCAAGTCGAGGGAGAGACCCAGTACTTC
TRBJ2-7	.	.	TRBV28	CASSLEGNEQYF	TGTGCCAGCAGTTTGGAGGGGAACGAGCAGTACTTC
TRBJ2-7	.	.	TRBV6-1	CASSEGEDYIGEQYF	TGTGCCAGCAGTGAAGGGGAAGACTATATTGGCGAGCAGTACTTC
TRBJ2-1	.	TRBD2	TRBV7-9	CASSLMGGRSEQFF	TGTGCCAGCAGCTTAATGGGCGGGAGGTCTGAGCAGTTCTTC
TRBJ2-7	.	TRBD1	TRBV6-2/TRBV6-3	CASSYSRETGAYEQYF	TGTGCCAGCAGTTACTCGAGGGAGACAGGGGCCTACGAGCAGTACTTC
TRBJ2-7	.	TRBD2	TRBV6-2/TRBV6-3	CASSYSLAAAYEQYF	TGTGCCAGCAGTTACTCACTAGCGGCAGCCTACGAGCAGTACTTC
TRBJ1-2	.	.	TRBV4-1	CASSQDSDAYYGYTF	TGCGCCAGCAGCCAAGACAGCGACGCTTACTATGGCTACACCTTC
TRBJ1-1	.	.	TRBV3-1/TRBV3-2	CASSQDPILNTEAFF	TGTGCCAGCAGCCAAGATCCTATTCTGAACACTGAAGCTTTCTTT
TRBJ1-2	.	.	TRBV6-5	CASNLVPTAYYTF	TGTGCCAGCAACCTCGTACCGACAGCCTACTACACCTTC
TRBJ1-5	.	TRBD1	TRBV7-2	CASSLAWDRSNQPQHF	TGTGCCAGCAGCTTAGCTTGGGACAGAAGCAATCAGCCCCAGCATTTT
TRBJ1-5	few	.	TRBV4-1	CASSQAQGKDQPQHF	TGCGCCAGCAGCCAAGCGCAGGGCAAGGATCAGCCCCAGCATTTT
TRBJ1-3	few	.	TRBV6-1	CASSEPWGQLDSGNTIYF	TGTGCCAGCAGTGAACCTTGGGGACAATTAGACTCTGGAAACACCATATATTTT
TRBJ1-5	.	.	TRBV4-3	CASSQERGGNQPQHF	TGCGCCAGCAGCCAAGAGCGGGGGGGAAATCAGCCCCAGCATTTT
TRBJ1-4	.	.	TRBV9	CASSVGSRGDEKLFF	TGTGCCAGCAGCGTGGGTAGTAGGGGCGATGAAAAACTGTTTTTT
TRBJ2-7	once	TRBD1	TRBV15	CATSRATGGAPYEQYF	TGTGCCACCAGCAGAGCCACAGGGGGTGCCCCCTACGAGCAGTACTTC
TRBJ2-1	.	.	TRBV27	CASSFQGNSYNEQFF	TGTGCCAGCAGTTTCCAGGGTAACTCCTACAATGAGCAGTTCTTC
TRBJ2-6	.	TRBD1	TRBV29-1	CSVEEYGTESGANVLTF	TGCAGCGTTGAAGAGTACGGGACAGAGTCTGGGGCCAACGTCCTGACTTTC
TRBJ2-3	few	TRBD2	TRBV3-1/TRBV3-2	CASSQEPGTSGTLETDTQYF	TGTGCCAGCAGCCAAGAGCCTGGGACTAGCGGGACGCTAGAAACAGATACGCAGTATTTT
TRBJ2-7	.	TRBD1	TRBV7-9	CASSNRDSLYEQYF	TGTGCCAGCAGCAACCGGGACAGCCTCTATGAGCAGTACTTC
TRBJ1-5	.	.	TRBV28	CASSFAGEGSQPQHF	TGTGCCAGCAGTTTCGCCGGGGAGGGGTCACAGCCCCAGCATTTT
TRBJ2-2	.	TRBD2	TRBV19	CASSTGTSGRAGELFF	TGTGCCAGTAGTACCGGGACTAGCGGGAGGGCCGGGGAGCTGTTTTTT
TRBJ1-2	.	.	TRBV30	CAWSPPGARSYGYTF	TGTGCCTGGAGTCCTCCGGGAGCCAGAAGCTATGGTTACACCTTC
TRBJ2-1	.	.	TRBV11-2	CASTQPLLSHEQFF	TGTGCCAGCACCCAACCTCTACTTTCCCATGAGCAGTTCTTC
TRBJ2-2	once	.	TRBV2	CASSVSGVGVTGELFF	TGTGCCAGCAGTGTATCAGGGGTCGGGGTCACCGGGGAGCTGTTTTTT
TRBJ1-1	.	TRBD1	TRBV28	CASSLNRGRRTEAFF	TGTGCCAGCAGTCTTAACAGGGGGCGGAGGACTGAAGCTTTCTTT
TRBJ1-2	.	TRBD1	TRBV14	CASSQTGQGRYGYTF	TGTGCCAGCAGCCAAACCGGACAGGGTCGCTATGGCTACACCTTC
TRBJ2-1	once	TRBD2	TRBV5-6	CASGLTSGIEQFF	TGTGCCAGCGGTCTGACTAGCGGGATTGAGCAGTTCTTC
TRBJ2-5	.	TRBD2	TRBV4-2	CASSMGLATETQYF	TGTGCCAGCAGCATGGGACTAGCCACAGAGACCCAGTACTTC
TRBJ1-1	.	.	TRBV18	CASSLPRVGNTEAFF	TGTGCCAGCTCACTCCCGAGGGTCGGAAACACTGAAGCTTTCTTT
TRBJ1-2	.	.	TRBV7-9	CASSLSFSGHSNYGYTF	TGTGCCAGCAGCTTGTCCTTCTCGGGACACTCGAACTATGGCTACACCTTC
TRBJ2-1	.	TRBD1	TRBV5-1	CASSTGTAKTNEQFF	TGCGCCAGCAGCACCGGGACAGCAAAAACCAATGAGCAGTTCTTC
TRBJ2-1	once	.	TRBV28	CASSSALTSSRHNEQFF	TGTGCCAGCAGTTCGGCCCTCACTTCCTCTAGACACAATGAGCAGTTCTTC
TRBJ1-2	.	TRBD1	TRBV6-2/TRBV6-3	CASSRGQAHYF	TGTGCCAGCAGTCGGGGACAGGCCCACTACTTC
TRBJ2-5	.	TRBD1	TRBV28	CASSLILPVDRGGETQYF	TGTGCCAGCAGTCTAATTTTACCTGTCGACAGGGGGGGAGAGACCCAGTACTTC
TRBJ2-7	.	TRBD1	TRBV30	CAWTQGTGGEQYF	TGTGCCTGGACCCAAGGGACAGGGGGCGAGCAGTACTTC
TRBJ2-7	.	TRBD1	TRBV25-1	CASSDPGQIYEQYF	TGTGCCAGCAGTGATCCGGGACAGATATACGAGCAGTACTTC
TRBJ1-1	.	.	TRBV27	CASSPGFIGTEAFF	TGTGCCAGCAGTCCAGGGTTCATAGGCACTGAAGCTTTCTTT
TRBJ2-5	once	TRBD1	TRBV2	CASSRETGDGETQYF	TGTGCCAGCAGTCGGGAGACAGGGGATGGGGAGACCCAGTACTTC
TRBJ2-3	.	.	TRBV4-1	CASSEQPSGDTQYF	TGCGCCAGCAGTGAACAACCTTCGGGGGATACGCAGTATTTT
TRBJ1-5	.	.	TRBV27	CASSSRFGGSNQPQHF	TGTGCCAGCAGTTCCCGGTTCGGGGGAAGCAATCAGCCCCAGCATTTT
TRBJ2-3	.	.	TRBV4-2	CASSHEASTDTQYF	TGTGCCAGCAGCCATGAAGCCAGCACAGATACGCAGTATTTT